The table lists the clone carrying this T cell receptor beta chain with many counts. The sample belongs to a study of response to subunit inactivated influenza vaccine. TCRdb processed the RT-PCR reads anew with MiXCR; each CDR3 protein has one entry. Of hundreds of thousands of distinct CDR3 sequences listed, around 11% were seen once; the top ten hold about 11%. In addition, the sample was reused for a study of T cells expressing NK-cell markers. That paper notes: The authors generated TCR beta cDNA through 5'RACE template switching with UMIs. Leadership of the CD3+CD56-NKG2C+ fraction also belonged to these clonotypes in several donors.

The receptor was isolated from a man aged 45-65 years who received an inactivated influenza vaccine. Here the sequenced sample was PBMCs from blood, taken on the day of vaccination.

CDR3 in amino acids: CASSNTGYEQYF. CDR3 in DNA: TGTGCCAGCAGTAATACGGGCTACGAGCAGTACTTC. This chain uses TRBV2 with TRBJ2-7; D remains unclear. The CDR3 is made up of 12 amino acids. V gave up 5 bases and J gave up 3 bases, with 8 bases separating them. Germline CDR1 reads SNHLY; CDR2 reads FYNNEI.